This TCR beta chain originates from a study of cytomegalovirus exposure and HLA in healthy donors. In its sample, this clone was seen many times. Its specificity is unknown. Assay used: immunoSEQ multiplex PCR; TCRdb lists only in-frame clones, some missing. The data show 97,000 or so clones, about 88% seen once. Findings of the study overall: The study flagged about 150 TCR beta chains as cytomegalovirus-associated. A later analysis found first-cohort TCR clusters tended to co-occur in the approximately 110 validation repertoires. Among TCR sequences, most were rare, though some public TCRs appeared in many donors.

This CDR3 spans 12 amino acids. The J segment lost 8 bases and the V segment lost 5 bases, leaving 3 bases of the junction unmatched. Germline V gene data show CDR1 as SNHLY and CDR2 as FYNNEI. This chain links TRBV2 with TRBJ1-2, with 9 bases fitting TRBD1. The sequence was collected from a man between 18 and 35 years old in good health and CMV-seropositive. Sequencing used PBMCs. The CDR3 DNA is TGTGCCAGCAGTACAGGGGGCGGCGGCTACACCTTC. Protein sequence: CASSTGGGGYTF.